This TCR beta chain was sequenced for a study of naive and memory T cell subsets. General study results and limits: Possibly reflecting memory cells re-expressing CD45RA, a few larger clonotypes occurred in naive repertoires, especially CD8. TCR counts from RNA may reflect activation-linked expression changes.

Separate alpha and beta amplification began at the second PCR step. Four subsets defined by CD45RA and CD27 were sorted after CD3, CD4, CD8 and live/dead staining. An equimolar mix of two oligonucleotides served as the beta constant-region primer for TRBC1 and TRBC2. Four rounds of PCR amplified the ligated cDNA using nested alpha and beta constant-region primers plus SP2. An oligonucleotide with the SP2 primer and a 12-nucleotide UMI was ligated to the cDNA 3' end. TCRdb passed the UMI-ligation and nested PCR reads through MiXCR, listing each CDR3 protein once. The table lists under 150,000 distinct CDR3 sequences, approximately 21% of them singletons, with around 0.63% in the top ten. On this clonotype: Its antigen is as yet unknown.

Germline V gives CDR1 MNHEY, CDR2 SMNVEV (reference sequence). V lost 5 bases, J lost 1 base, and 12 bases lay in between. There are 14 residues in the CDR3. The receptor comes from a human donor in good health. Sequencing used naive CD8+ T cells from blood. This sequence joins TRBV27 and TRBJ2-7, with a possible D match to TRBD1 (6 bases). This CDR3 reads CASSGRGVSYEQYF. Here the CDR3 DNA reads TGTGCCAGCAGTGGCAGGGGCGTTTCCTACGAGCAGTACTTC.